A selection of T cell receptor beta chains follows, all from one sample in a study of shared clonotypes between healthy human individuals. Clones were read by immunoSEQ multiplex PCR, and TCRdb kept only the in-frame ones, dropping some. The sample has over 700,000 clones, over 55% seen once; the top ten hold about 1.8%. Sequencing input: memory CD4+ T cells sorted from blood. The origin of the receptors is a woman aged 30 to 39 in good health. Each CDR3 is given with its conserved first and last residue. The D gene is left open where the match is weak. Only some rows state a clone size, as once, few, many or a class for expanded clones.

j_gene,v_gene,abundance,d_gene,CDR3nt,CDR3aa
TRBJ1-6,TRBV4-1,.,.,TGCGCCAGCAGCCAAGTCGCGAGAAATTCACCCCTCCACTTT,CASSQVARNSPLHF
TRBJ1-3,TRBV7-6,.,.,TGTGCCAGCAGCTTGACCGACTCTGGAAACACCATATATTTT,CASSLTDSGNTIYF
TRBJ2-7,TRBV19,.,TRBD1,TGTGCCAGTAGGCTGCGGGGACAGGGTTTGTACGAGCAGTACTTC,CASRLRGQGLYEQYF
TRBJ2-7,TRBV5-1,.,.,TGCGCCAGCAGCCCGCAGGGATCTAGCTCCTACGAGCAGTACTTC,CASSPQGSSSYEQYF
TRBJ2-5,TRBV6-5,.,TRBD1,TGTGCCAGCAGAATTGGGACAGCCCAAGAGACCCAGTACTTC,CASRIGTAQETQYF
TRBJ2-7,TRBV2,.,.,TGTGCCAGCAGGGGGGACGGTTCCTACGAGCAGTACTTC,CASRGDGSYEQYF
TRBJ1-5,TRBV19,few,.,TGTGCCAGTAGTATGGACAAGTCGGAGCCCCAGCATTTT,CASSMDKSEPQHF
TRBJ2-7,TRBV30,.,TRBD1,TGTGCCTGGAGAGGACAGGGGGGTCACGAGCAGTACTTC,CAWRGQGGHEQYF
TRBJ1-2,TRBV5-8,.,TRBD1,TGTGCCAGCAGCATCGACAGGGGACGGGGCTACACCTTC,CASSIDRGRGYTF
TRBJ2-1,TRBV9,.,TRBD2,TGTGCCAGCAGCGTAGTTAGCGGGAGGTCGGGGGAGCAGTTCTTC,CASSVVSGRSGEQFF
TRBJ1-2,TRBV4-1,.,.,TGCGCCAGCAGCGGGGACTTCTATGGCTACACCTTC,CASSGDFYGYTF
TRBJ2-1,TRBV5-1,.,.,TGCGCCAGCAGCTTAGACACCGCTAGCGCCCGTTGGTTCTTC,CASSLDTASARWFF
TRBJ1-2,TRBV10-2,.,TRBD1,TGCGCCAGCAGTGAGACGGACGGGACAGGGAATGGCTACACCTTC,CASSETDGTGNGYTF
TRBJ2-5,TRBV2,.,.,TGTGCCAGCAGTGAAGACCAAACCAAGTACTTC,CASSEDQTKYF
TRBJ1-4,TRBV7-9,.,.,TGTGCCAGCAGCTTAACGAGCGGCACCACCGAAAAACTGTTTTTT,CASSLTSGTTEKLFF
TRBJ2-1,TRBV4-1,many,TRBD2,TGCGCCAGCAGCCAGTATTACAGGGCGGGAGGTGGCAATGAGCAGTTCTTC,CASSQYYRAGGGNEQFF
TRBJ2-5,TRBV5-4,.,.,TGTGCCAGCAGCGCGGGACTTTCCCCTCCAGAGACCCAGTACTTC,CASSAGLSPPETQYF
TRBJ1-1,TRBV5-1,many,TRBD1,TGCGCCAGCAGGACAGGGGGCTCCATGAACACTGAAGCTTTCTTT,CASRTGGSMNTEAFF
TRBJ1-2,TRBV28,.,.,TGTGCCAGCAGTTTAGACGGAAACTATGGCTACACCTTC,CASSLDGNYGYTF
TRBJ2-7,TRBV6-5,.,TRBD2,TGTGCCAGCAGTTACTCGGGACTAGCGGGAGCCTACGAGCAGTACTTC,CASSYSGLAGAYEQYF
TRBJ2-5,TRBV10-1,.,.,TGCGCCAGCAGTGAGTCCGCCGCAGAGACCCAGTACTTC,CASSESAAETQYF
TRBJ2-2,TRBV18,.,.,TGTGCCAGCTCACCACCGGGAGCGGAAGGCACCGGGGAGCTGTTTTTT,CASSPPGAEGTGELFF
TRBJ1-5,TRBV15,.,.,TGTGCCACCAGCCCCCTAAGTGATCAGCCCCAGCATTTT,CATSPLSDQPQHF
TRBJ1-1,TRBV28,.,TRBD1,TGTGCCAGCTGCCCCTCCACCGGGACAGCGAACACTGAAGCTTTCTTT,CASCPSTGTANTEAFF
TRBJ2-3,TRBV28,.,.,TGTGCCAGCAGTCCACCCCTCCGATGGGATACGCAGTATTTT,CASSPPLRWDTQYF
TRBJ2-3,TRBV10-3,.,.,TGTGCCATCGGTCCGCAAGCCACAGATACGCAGTATTTT,CAIGPQATDTQYF
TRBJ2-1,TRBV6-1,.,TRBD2,TGTGCCAGCAGGGGGCCGGGACTAGTACAGTTCTTC,CASRGPGLVQFF
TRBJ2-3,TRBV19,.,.,TGTGCCACTGCTTCGGGCGGGATAAAGGGGGATACGCAGTATTTT,CATASGGIKGDTQYF
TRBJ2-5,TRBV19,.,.,TGTGCCAGTAGTATCCGGGTTTCGGAGACCCAGTACTTC,CASSIRVSETQYF
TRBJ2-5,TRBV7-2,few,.,TGTGCCAGCAGCGCCCCCTCAAGGCAAGAGACCCAGTACTTC,CASSAPSRQETQYF
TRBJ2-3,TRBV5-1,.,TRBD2,TGCGCCAGCAGCTCCCGGACTAGCGGGAGGGCCTTTGTCACAGATACGCAGTATTTT,CASSSRTSGRAFVTDTQYF
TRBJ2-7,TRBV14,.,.,TGTGCCAGCAGCCAAGATTATTCAGGCAGTGAGCAGTACTTC,CASSQDYSGSEQYF
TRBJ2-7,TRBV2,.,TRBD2,TGTGCCAGCAGTGTCAAGCGGGAGAAGCAGTACTTC,CASSVKREKQYF
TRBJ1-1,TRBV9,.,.,TGTGCCAGCAGCGTAGACGGGGGGACAGCTTTCTTT,CASSVDGGTAFF
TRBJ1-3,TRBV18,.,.,TGTGCCAGCTCACTTGGGTACTTGGCTCGGGACACCATATATTTT,CASSLGYLARDTIYF